The clone carrying this T cell receptor beta chain was picked up one time. The antigen remains unidentified. This entry belongs to a study of T cells and Merkel cell carcinoma outcomes. General study points: Merkel cell carcinoma outcomes were reportedly predicted by repertoire and T-cell density.

The CDR3 sequence is 16 residues long. The V and J ends lost 3 bases and 2 bases, in that order; junction bases with no gene match: 10. From germline, CDR1 is LGHNA and CDR2 YNFKEQ. Clones were read by immunoSEQ multiplex PCR, and TCRdb kept only the in-frame ones, dropping some. The sample shows 4,500 to 5,500 clones, about 85% of them seen only once. The receptor's source is a human donor with Merkel cell carcinoma. The specimen was tumor tissue from Merkel cell carcinoma. The V gene is TRBV4-2, the J gene TRBJ2-7, with 7 nucleotides matching TRBD2. The CDR3 protein is CASSHSISGRAYEQYF. The DNA of the CDR3 is TGTGCCAGCAGCCACAGTATTAGCGGGCGGGCCTACGAGCAGTACTTC.